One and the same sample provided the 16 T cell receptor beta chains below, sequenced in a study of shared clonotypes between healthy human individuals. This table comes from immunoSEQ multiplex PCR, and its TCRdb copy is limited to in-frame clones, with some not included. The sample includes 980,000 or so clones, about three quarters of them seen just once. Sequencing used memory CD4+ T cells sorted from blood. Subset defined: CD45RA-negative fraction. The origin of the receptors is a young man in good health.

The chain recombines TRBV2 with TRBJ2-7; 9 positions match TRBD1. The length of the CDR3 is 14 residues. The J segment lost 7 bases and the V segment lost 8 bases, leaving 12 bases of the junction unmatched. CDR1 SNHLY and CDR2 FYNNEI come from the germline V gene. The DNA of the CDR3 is TGTGCCAGCGGAAAGGACAGGGGTGCAGGAGAGCAGTACTTC. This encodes CASGKDRGAGEQYF.

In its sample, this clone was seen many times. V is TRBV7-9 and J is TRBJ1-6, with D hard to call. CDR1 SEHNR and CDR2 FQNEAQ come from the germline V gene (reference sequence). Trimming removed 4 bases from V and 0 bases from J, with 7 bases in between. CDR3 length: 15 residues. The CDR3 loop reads CASSSGVSYNSPLHF. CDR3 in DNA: TGTGCCAGCAGCTCAGGTGTCTCCTATAATTCACCCCTCCACTTT.

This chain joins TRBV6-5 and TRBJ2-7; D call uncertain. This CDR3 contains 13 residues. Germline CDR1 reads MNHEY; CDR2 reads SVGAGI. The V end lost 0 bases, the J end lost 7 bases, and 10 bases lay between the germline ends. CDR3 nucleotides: TGTGCCAGCAGTTACTCGGGGAAAGGGGAGCAGTACTTC. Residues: CASSYSGKGEQYF.

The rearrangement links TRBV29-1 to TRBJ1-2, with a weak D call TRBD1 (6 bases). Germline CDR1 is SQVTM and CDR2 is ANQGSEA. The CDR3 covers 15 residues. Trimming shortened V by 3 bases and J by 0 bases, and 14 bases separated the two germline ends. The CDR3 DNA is TGCAGCGTTGAGGACTGGGGGACATCTAACTATGGCTACACCTTC. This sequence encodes CSVEDWGTSNYGYTF.

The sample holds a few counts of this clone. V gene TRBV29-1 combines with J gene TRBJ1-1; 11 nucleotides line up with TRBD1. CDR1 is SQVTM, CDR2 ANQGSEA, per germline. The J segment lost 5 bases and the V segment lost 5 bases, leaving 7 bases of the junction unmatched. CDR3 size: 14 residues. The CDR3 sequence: CSVWSGTGGTEAFF. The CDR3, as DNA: TGCAGCGTTTGGTCCGGGACAGGGGGAACTGAAGCTTTCTTT. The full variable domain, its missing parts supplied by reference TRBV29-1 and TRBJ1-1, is SAVISQKPSRDICQRGTSLTIQCQVDSQVTMMFWYRQQPGQSLTLIATANQGSEATYESGFVIDKFPISRPNLTFSTLTVSNMSPEDSSIYLCSVWSGTGGTEAFFGQGTRLTVV.

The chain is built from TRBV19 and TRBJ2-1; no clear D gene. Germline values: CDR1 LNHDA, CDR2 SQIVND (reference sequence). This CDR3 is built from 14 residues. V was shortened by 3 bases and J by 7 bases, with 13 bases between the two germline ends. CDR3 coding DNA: TGTGCCAGTAGTATTGGGGTTAGCAGTAATGAGCAGTTCTTC. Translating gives CASSIGVSSNEQFF.

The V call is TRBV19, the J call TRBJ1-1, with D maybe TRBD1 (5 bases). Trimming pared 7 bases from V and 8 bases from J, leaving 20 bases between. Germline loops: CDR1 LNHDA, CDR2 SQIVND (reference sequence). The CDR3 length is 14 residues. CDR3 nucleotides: TGTGCCAGTACACTGATGGGGTGGCAGGGCGAAGCTTTCTTT. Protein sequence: CASTLMGWQGEAFF.

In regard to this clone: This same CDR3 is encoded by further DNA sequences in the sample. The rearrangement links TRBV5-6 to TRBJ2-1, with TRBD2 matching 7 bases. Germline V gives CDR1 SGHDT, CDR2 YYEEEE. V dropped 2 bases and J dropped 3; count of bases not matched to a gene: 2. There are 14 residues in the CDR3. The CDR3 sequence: CASSLPGGYNEQFF. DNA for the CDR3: TGTGCCAGCAGCTTACCGGGGGGCTACAATGAGCAGTTCTTC.

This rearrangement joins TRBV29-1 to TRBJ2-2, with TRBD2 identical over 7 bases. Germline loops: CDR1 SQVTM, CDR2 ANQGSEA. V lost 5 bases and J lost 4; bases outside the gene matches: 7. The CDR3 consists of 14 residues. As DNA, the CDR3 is TGCAGCGTTTCCGGGACTACAGGCACCGGGGAGCTGTTTTTT. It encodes CSVSGTTGTGELFF.

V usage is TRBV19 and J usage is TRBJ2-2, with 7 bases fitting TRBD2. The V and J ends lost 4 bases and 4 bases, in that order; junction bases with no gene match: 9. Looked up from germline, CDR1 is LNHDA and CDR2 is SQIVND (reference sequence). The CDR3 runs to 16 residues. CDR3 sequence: CASSTFREGGTGELFF. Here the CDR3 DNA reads TGTGCCAGTAGTACCTTTAGGGAGGGCGGCACCGGGGAGCTGTTTTTT. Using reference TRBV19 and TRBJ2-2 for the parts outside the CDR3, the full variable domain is DGGITQSPKYLFRKEGQNVTLSCEQNLNHDAMYWYRQDPGQGLRLIYYSQIVNDFQKGDIAEGYSVSREKKESFPLTVTSAQKNPTAFYLCASSTFREGGTGELFFGEGSRLTVL.

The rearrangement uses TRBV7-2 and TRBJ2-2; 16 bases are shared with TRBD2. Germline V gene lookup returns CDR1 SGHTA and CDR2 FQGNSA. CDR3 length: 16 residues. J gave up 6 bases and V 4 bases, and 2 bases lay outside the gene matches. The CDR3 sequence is CASSSGTSGRAGELFF. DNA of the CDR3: TGTGCCAGCAGCTCTGGGACTAGCGGGAGGGCCGGGGAGCTGTTTTTT.

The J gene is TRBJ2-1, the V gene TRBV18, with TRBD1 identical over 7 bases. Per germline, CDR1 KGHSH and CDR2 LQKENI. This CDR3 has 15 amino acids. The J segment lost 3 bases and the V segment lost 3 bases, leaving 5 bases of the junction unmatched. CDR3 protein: CASSPTGLVYNEQFF. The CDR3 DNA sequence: TGTGCCAGCTCACCGACAGGGCTCGTCTACAATGAGCAGTTCTTC.

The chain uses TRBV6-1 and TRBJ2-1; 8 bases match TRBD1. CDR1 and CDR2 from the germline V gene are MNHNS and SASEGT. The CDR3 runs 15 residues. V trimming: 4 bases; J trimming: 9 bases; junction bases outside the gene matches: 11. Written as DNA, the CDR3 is TGTGCCAGCAGTGGCCGGGACAGGTCCGCGGGTGAGCAGTTCTTC. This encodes CASSGRDRSAGEQFF.

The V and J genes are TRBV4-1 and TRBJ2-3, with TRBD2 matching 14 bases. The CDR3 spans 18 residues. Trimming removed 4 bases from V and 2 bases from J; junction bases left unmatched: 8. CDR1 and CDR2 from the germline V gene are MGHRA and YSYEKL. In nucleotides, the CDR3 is TGCGCCAGCAGCCCAGGGACTAGCGGGGGAACATACACAGATACGCAGTATTTT. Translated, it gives CASSPGTSGGTYTDTQYF.

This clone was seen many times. Here the CDR3 reads CASSQGLAGVETQYF. The CDR3 coding sequence is TGCGCCAGCAGCCAAGGACTAGCGGGAGTGGAGACCCAGTACTTC. The V call is TRBV10-1, the J call TRBJ2-5; 13 nucleotides line up with TRBD2. Losses at the gene ends were 6 bases for V and 5 bases for J; bases not matched to a gene: 6. Germline CDR1 reads WNHNN; CDR2 reads SYGVQD (reference sequence). The CDR3 length is 15 residues.

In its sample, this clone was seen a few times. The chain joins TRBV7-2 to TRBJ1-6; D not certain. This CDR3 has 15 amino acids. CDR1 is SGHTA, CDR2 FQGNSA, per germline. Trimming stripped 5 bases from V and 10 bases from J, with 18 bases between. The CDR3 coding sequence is TGTGCCAGCAGCCTCGCCTGGGGTCCCGGGTCACCCCTCCACTTT. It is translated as CASSLAWGPGSPLHF.